These T cell receptor beta chains were read from a single sample in a study of CD8 T cells in Susac syndrome. TCRdb recomputed calls from the immunoSEQ multiplex PCR reads with MiXCR, one row per CDR3 protein. The table has under 250,000 distinct CDR3 sequences, 93% seen once. The sample was CD4+ T cells from PBMCs. The source of these receptors is a human donor with multiple sclerosis. Each CDR3 is given with its conserved first and last residue.

j_gene | v_gene | CDR3aa
TRBJ1-4 | TRBV2 | CASRDSGLVKLFF
TRBJ1-1 | TRBV30 | CAWDPGVMNTEAFF
TRBJ1-5 | TRBV6-1 | CASSKDRSNQPQHF
TRBJ1-2 | TRBV15 | CATSRDAVNYGYTF
TRBJ1-1 | TRBV27 | CASSFGRPTRPEAFF
TRBJ2-1 | TRBV30 | CAWSRQVNEQFF
TRBJ1-2 | TRBV25-1 | CASSIRTGHGYTF
TRBJ2-2 | TRBV7-3 | CASSFGGESGELFF
TRBJ1-1 | TRBV30 | CAWRDTGGGTEVFF
TRBJ1-5 | TRBV20-1 | CSARGRTARGQPQHF
TRBJ2-5 | TRBV5-4 | CASSFSWDSQETQYF
TRBJ1-4 | TRBV29-1 | CSVVGAGGETNEKLFF
TRBJ1-4 | TRBV6-6 | CASSYSRSDEKLFF
TRBJ1-5 | TRBV7-8 | CASNRDSSNQPQHF
TRBJ2-7 | TRBV20-1 | CSAGGEGSYEQYF
TRBJ2-2 | TRBV12-3/TRBV12-4 | CASNRATGELFF
TRBJ1-2 | TRBV29-1 | CSVEDYTTRSGYTF
TRBJ2-4 | TRBV20-1 | CSARDPDRGWQNIQYF
TRBJ2-2 | TRBV6-5 | CASSSPTSGRFGTGELFF
TRBJ1-5 | TRBV28 | CASSFQGGNQPQHF
TRBJ2-5 | TRBV15 | CATSRDGPLGTQYF
TRBJ2-1 | TRBV12-3/TRBV12-4 | CASSQRQVSYNEQFF
TRBJ2-5 | TRBV20-1 | CSARYQETQYF
TRBJ1-1 | TRBV6-5 | CASSYSAGRAQNTEAFF
TRBJ2-3 | TRBV7-9 | CASSLETSGRTDTQYF
TRBJ1-1 | TRBV5-4 | CASSPTRTGNTEAFF
TRBJ2-3 | TRBV3-1 | CASSSPRGGGGTDTQYF
TRBJ2-5 | TRBV20-1 | CSARMAGGRETQYF
TRBJ2-7 | TRBV3-1 | CASSRPPGQGGEQYF
TRBJ2-7 | TRBV4-2 | CASSQDQGRIYEQYF
TRBJ2-1 | TRBV4-2 | CASSQDPDLSGSKSEQFF
TRBJ2-1 | TRBV27 | CASGQSPITYNEQFF
TRBJ2-3 | TRBV7-2 | CASSQSGAKADTQYF
TRBJ2-3 | TRBV7-3 | CASSPGAGVADTQYF
TRBJ2-1 | TRBV5-1 | CASSLAAAPNYMEQFF
TRBJ1-1 | TRBV6-7 | CASRGINRDGKMNTEAFF
TRBJ1-2 | TRBV13 | CASSLYVGARGYTF
TRBJ1-2 | TRBV27 | CASSSADRGYYGYTF
TRBJ1-1 | TRBV7-9 | CASSPSLAGEKGIF
TRBJ2-3 | TRBV9 | CASSTRGPSTDTQYF
TRBJ1-2 | TRBV9 | CASSVALTDLPTF
TRBJ2-2 | TRBV7-8 | CASSSGPGGATGELFF
TRBJ2-5 | TRBV23-1 | CASSLDRARETQYF
TRBJ2-7 | TRBV25-1 | CASRNRGKDEQYF
TRBJ2-6 | TRBV15 | CATNRVTGANVLTF
TRBJ2-3 | TRBV30 | CAWSVRRDGTDTQYF
TRBJ1-5 | TRBV28 | CASSLVAFVQGAGQPQHF
TRBJ1-5 | TRBV3-1 | CASSHSGQGMPQHF
TRBJ2-7 | TRBV5-1 | CASSLPPGPPGGGGSYEQYF
TRBJ1-1 | TRBV24-1 | CATSDPVFPLGAVNTEAFF
TRBJ2-3 | TRBV11-2 | CASSLRGGTGATDTQYF
TRBJ2-7 | TRBV7-9 | CASTRDLGFFEQYF
TRBJ2-5 | TRBV3-1 | CASSRSLQETQYF